The T cell receptor beta chain under discussion was sequenced for a study of response to subunit inactivated influenza vaccine (dated by TCRdb to between 2018 and 2020). Turning to the overall study: To follow how T cells responded to a trivalent subunit inactivated influenza vaccine, the researchers relied on deep quantitative profiling of the T cell receptor repertoire. Results and caveats for the whole study, not just this receptor: The authors suggested that each seasonal influenza vaccination may recruit only a limited number of new T cells.

The library was made by RT-PCR. This sample was sequenced with an Illumina HiSeq 2500. Clones were called with MiXCR by TCRdb after fastp trimmed the public reads at Q25, and only in-frame beta chains were retained. Entries that share a CDR3 protein sequence are merged under the most common genes and DNA. This sample gives 450,000 to 700,000 distinct CDR3 sequences in total; 12% to 15% of them show up just once. Of the sample, over 8.5% falls within the top ten clones. About this clonotype: It lacks a known antigen. The input lacks base qualities; no much larger clone sits a single base away.

Per the germline V gene (reference sequence), SEHNR is the CDR1 and FQNEAQ is the CDR2. V is cut by 8 bases and J by 0 bases, and the space between the germline ends is 18 bases. CDR3 length: 16 amino acids, cysteine to phenylalanine. The retained sequence is limited to the CDR3, 48 bases, with the frame set at the first base. This receptor was obtained from a man aged 50 to 60 who received an inactivated influenza vaccine. Donor details come from another sample of the same person, matched by shared clones. The sample here was PBMCs from blood, taken roughly 13 days after vaccination. Here the chain combines TRBV7-9 and TRBJ2-3, with no reliable assignment of the D segment. Read as DNA, the sequence is TGTGCCAGCCGTGTCTCGCGACAAGGGAGCACAGATACGCAGTATTTT. This sequence encodes CASRVSRQGSTDTQYF.